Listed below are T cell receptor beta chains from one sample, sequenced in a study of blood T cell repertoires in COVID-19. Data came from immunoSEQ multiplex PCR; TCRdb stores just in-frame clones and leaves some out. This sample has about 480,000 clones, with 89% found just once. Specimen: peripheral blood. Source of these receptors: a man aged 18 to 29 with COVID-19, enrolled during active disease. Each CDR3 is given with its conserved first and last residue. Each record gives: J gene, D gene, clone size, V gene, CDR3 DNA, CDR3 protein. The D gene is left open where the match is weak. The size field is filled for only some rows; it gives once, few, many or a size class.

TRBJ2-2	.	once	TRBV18	TGTGCCAGCTCACCAGGACGGGGAGCCGGGACCGGGGAGCTGTTTTTT	CASSPGRGAGTGELFF
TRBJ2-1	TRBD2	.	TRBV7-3	TGTGCCAGCAGGGGTCGTTCGGGACTAGCGGCCGACAATGAGCAGTTCTTC	CASRGRSGLAADNEQFF
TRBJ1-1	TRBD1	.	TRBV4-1	TGCGCCAGCAGCCAAGAAGAAAGGACAGGTGAAGCTTTCTTT	CASSQEERTGEAFF
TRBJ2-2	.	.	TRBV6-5	TGTGCCAGCAGTTACAGGGGTACCGGGGAGCTGTTTTTT	CASSYRGTGELFF
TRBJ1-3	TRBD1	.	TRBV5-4	TGTGCCAGCAGCAAGGGACAGGCCCGCTCTGGAAACACCATATATTTT	CASSKGQARSGNTIYF
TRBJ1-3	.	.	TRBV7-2	TGTGCCAGCAGCCCCCTGCGGTCTGGAAACACCATATATTTT	CASSPLRSGNTIYF
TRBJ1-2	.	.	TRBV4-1	TGCGCCAGCAGCCAAGGGCAGGGGACTAACTATGGCTACACCTTC	CASSQGQGTNYGYTF
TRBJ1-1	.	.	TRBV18	TGTGCCAGCTCACCAGGGGGAGGAAACACTGAAGCTTTCTTT	CASSPGGGNTEAFF
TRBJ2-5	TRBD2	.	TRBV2	TGTGCCAGCAGTGAAACATTGACTAGCGTTGGCCAAGAGACCCAGTACTTC	CASSETLTSVGQETQYF
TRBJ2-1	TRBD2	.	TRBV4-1	TGCGCCAGCAGCCAGGTTGTAGCGGGAGTGGACAATGAGCAGTTCTTC	CASSQVVAGVDNEQFF
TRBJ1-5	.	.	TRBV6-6	TGTGCCAGCAGCGAAACAGGGAGAAGCAATCAGCCCCAGCATTTT	CASSETGRSNQPQHF
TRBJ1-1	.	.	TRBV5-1	TGCGCCAGCAGCTTGTGGTGGCGGGGGGGAAACACTGAAGCTTTCTTT	CASSLWWRGGNTEAFF
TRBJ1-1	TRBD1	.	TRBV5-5	TGTGCCAGCAGTTATCGCGGACAGGACACTGAAGCTTTCTTT	CASSYRGQDTEAFF
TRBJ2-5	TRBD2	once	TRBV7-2	TGTGCCAGCAGCTTAACTAGCGGGGCATGGGAGACCCAGTACTTC	CASSLTSGAWETQYF
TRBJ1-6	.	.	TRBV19	TGTGCCAGTAGTATGTCCAGGGGAAGTGATTCACCCCTCCACTTT	CASSMSRGSDSPLHF
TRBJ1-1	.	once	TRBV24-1	TGTGCCACCAGTGATTCTGTCAGGGGAATTACTTTCTTT	CATSDSVRGITFF
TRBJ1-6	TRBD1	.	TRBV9	TGTGCCAGCAGCGTGGGGACAGGGGAAACACCCCTCCACTTT	CASSVGTGETPLHF
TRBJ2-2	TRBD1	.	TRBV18	TGTGCCAGCTCAGACAGGGGGCCTCACAGCGGGGAGCTGTTTTTT	CASSDRGPHSGELFF
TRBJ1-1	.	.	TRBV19	TGTGCCAGTAGCCAGGGAATCTACACTGAAGCTTTCTTT	CASSQGIYTEAFF